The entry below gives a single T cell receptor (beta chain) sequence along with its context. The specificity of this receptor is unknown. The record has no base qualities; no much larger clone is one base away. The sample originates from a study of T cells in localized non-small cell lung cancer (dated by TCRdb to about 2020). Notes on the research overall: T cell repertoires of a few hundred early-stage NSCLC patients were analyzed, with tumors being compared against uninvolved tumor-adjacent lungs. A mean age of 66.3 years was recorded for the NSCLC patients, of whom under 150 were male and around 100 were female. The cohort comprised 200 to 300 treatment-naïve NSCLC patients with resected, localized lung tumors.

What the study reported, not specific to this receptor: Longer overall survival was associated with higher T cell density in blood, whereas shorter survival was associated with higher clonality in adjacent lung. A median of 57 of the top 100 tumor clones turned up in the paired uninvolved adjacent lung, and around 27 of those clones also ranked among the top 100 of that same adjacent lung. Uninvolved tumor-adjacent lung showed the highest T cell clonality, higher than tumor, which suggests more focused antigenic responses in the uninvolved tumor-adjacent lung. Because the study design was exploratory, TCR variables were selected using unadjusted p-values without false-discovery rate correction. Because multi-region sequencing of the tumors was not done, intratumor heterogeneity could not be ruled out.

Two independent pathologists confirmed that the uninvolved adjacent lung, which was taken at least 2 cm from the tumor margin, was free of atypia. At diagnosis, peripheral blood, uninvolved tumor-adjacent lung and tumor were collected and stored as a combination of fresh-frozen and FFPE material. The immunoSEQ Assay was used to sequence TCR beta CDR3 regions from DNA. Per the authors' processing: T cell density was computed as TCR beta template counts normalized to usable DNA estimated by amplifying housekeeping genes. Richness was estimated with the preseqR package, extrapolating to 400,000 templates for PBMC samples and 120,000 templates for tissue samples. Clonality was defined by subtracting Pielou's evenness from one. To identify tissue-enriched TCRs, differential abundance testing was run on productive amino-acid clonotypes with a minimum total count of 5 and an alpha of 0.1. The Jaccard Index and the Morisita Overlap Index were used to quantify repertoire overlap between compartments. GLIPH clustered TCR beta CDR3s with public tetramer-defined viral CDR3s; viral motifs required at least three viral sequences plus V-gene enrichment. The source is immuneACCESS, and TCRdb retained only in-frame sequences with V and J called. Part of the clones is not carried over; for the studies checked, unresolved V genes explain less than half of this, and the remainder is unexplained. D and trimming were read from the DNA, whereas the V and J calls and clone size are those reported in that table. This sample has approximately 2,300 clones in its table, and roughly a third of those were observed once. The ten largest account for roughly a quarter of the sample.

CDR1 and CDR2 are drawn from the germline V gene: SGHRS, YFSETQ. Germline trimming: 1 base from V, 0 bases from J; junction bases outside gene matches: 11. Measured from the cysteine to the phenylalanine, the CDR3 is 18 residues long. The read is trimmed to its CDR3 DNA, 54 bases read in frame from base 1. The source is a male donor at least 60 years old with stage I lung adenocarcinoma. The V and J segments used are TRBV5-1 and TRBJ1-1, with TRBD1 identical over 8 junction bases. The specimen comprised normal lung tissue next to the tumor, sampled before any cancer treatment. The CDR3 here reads CASSLNTGGSGLNTEAFF. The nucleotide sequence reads TGCGCCAGCAGCTTGAATACAGGGGGTTCAGGGCTGAACACTGAAGCTTTCTTT.